Listed below are T cell receptor beta chains from one sample, sequenced in a study of blood T cells in healthy people across ages. TCRdb called the 5' RACE reads again in MiXCR, with one record for every CDR3 protein. The sample consists of 550,000 to 750,000 distinct CDR3 sequences, approximately 21% of them appearing once. The sample was blood. These receptors were taken from a man in his 70s in good health. Each CDR3 is given with its conserved first and last residue. Each record gives: clone size, V gene, J gene, D gene, CDR3 protein, CDR3 DNA. The D gene is left open where the match is weak. Clone sizes are given selectively: once, few, many, or a class where the clone is expanded.

size: few
V: TRBV3-1
J: TRBJ2-5
D: NA
CDR3: CASSPGFVAETQYF
DNA: TGTGCCAGCAGCCCAGGATTTGTTGCGGAGACCCAGTACTTC

size: few
V: TRBV20-1
J: TRBJ2-7
D: NA
CDR3: CSARDHQDALEEQYF
DNA: TGCAGTGCTAGAGATCATCAGGATGCTTTAGAGGAGCAGTACTTC

size: few
V: TRBV4-3
J: TRBJ2-5
D: TRBD1
CDR3: CASSQGAGQGAQTQYF
DNA: TGCGCCAGCAGCCAAGGAGCGGGACAGGGGGCGCAGACCCAGTACTTC

size: few
V: TRBV11-2
J: TRBJ2-5
D: TRBD1
CDR3: CASSLALNRGQETQYF
DNA: TGTGCCAGCAGCTTAGCCTTAAACAGGGGCCAAGAGACCCAGTACTTC

size: many
V: TRBV7-9
J: TRBJ2-2
D: NA
CDR3: CASSLTGVIGELFF
DNA: TGTGCCAGCAGCTTGACGGGAGTAATCGGGGAGCTGTTTTTT

size: NA
V: TRBV6-5
J: TRBJ1-5
D: TRBD1
CDR3: CASSSSQGAQPQHF
DNA: TGTGCCAGCAGTAGTTCGCAGGGGGCTCAGCCCCAGCATTTT

size: few
V: TRBV6-6
J: TRBJ2-5
D: TRBD2
CDR3: CASSYGQREGTQYF
DNA: TGTGCCAGCAGTTACGGACAGCGGGAGGGGACCCAGTACTTC

size: few
V: TRBV29-1
J: TRBJ2-6
D: NA
CDR3: CSVEGAGANVLTF
DNA: TGCAGCGTTGAGGGCGCCGGGGCCAACGTCCTGACTTTC

size: few
V: TRBV5-1
J: TRBJ1-2
D: TRBD1
CDR3: CASSLSQGAPGGGYTF
DNA: TGCGCCAGCAGCTTGTCCCAGGGGGCGCCGGGAGGTGGCTACACCTTC

size: NA
V: TRBV29-1
J: TRBJ2-1
D: TRBD2
CDR3: CSARAGDYVTEQFF
DNA: TGCAGCGCCCGAGCGGGAGACTACGTCACGGAGCAGTTCTTC

size: NA
V: TRBV4-1
J: TRBJ1-4
D: NA
CDR3: CASSQEVGVFEKLFF
DNA: TGCGCCAGCAGCCAAGAGGTGGGGGTCTTCGAAAAACTGTTTTTT

size: NA
V: TRBV4-1
J: TRBJ2-7
D: NA
CDR3: CASSQELGPYGQYF
DNA: TGCGCCAGCAGCCAAGAACTGGGCCCCTACGGGCAGTACTTC

size: NA
V: TRBV12-3/TRBV12-4
J: TRBJ2-3
D: TRBD2
CDR3: CASSLAGVVTDTQYF
DNA: TGTGCCAGCAGCTTAGCGGGAGTCGTCACAGATACGCAGTATTTT

size: NA
V: TRBV7-9
J: TRBJ2-1
D: TRBD1
CDR3: CASSGQGSRNEQFF
DNA: TGTGCCAGCAGCGGACAGGGGAGCCGCAATGAGCAGTTCTTC

size: many
V: TRBV12-3/TRBV12-4
J: TRBJ2-7
D: NA
CDR3: CASSLGPERGFYEQYF
DNA: TGTGCCAGCAGTTTAGGCCCAGAGAGGGGGTTCTACGAGCAGTACTTC

size: NA
V: TRBV6-2/TRBV6-3
J: TRBJ1-5
D: NA
CDR3: CASSYRGGPNQPQHF
DNA: TGTGCCAGCAGTTACCGGGGGGGACCGAATCAGCCCCAGCATTTT

size: few
V: TRBV19
J: TRBJ2-3
D: TRBD1
CDR3: CASSMTGTGGTDTQYF
DNA: TGTGCCAGTAGTATGACCGGGACAGGGGGCACAGATACGCAGTATTTT

size: few
V: TRBV29-1
J: TRBJ2-7
D: NA
CDR3: CSVERGIDEQYF
DNA: TGCAGCGTTGAAAGGGGCATCGACGAGCAGTACTTC

size: NA
V: TRBV2
J: TRBJ2-1
D: NA
CDR3: CASSERWQGDSEQFF
DNA: TGTGCCAGCAGTGAAAGGTGGCAGGGAGACAGTGAGCAGTTCTTC

size: few
V: TRBV20-1
J: TRBJ2-5
D: TRBD1
CDR3: CSARGGGLYQETQYF
DNA: TGCAGTGCTAGAGGAGGGGGCTTGTACCAAGAGACCCAGTACTTC

size: few
V: TRBV2
J: TRBJ1-1
D: NA
CDR3: CASSERLNGFTEAFF
DNA: TGTGCCAGCAGTGAAAGGCTCAACGGGTTCACTGAAGCTTTCTTT

size: NA
V: TRBV12-3/TRBV12-4
J: TRBJ2-1
D: TRBD2
CDR3: CASSLSGRGEQFF
DNA: TGTGCCAGCAGTTTAAGCGGGAGAGGTGAGCAGTTCTTC

size: NA
V: TRBV10-3
J: TRBJ2-3
D: NA
CDR3: CAIREGGTDTQYF
DNA: TGTGCCATCAGAGAAGGTGGGACAGATACGCAGTATTTT

size: NA
V: TRBV5-1
J: TRBJ2-5
D: TRBD1
CDR3: CASSVDRALKETQYF
DNA: TGCGCCAGCAGCGTGGACAGGGCACTGAAAGAGACCCAGTACTTC

size: NA
V: TRBV20-1
J: TRBJ1-1
D: NA
CDR3: CSALRTAGNGEAFF
DNA: TGCAGTGCTTTAAGGACCGCGGGAAATGGTGAAGCTTTCTTT

size: NA
V: TRBV5-1
J: TRBJ2-3
D: TRBD1
CDR3: CASSLEAGGIRTDTQYF
DNA: TGCGCCAGCAGCTTGGAGGCAGGGGGAATCCGCACAGATACGCAGTATTTT

size: few
V: TRBV2
J: TRBJ1-1
D: NA
CDR3: CASSDRANTEAFF
DNA: TGTGCCAGCAGTGACAGGGCGAACACTGAAGCTTTCTTT

size: few
V: TRBV20-1
J: TRBJ2-3
D: TRBD2
CDR3: CSAGLAGVDTQYF
DNA: TGCAGTGCCGGACTAGCCGGGGTAGATACGCAGTATTTT

size: NA
V: TRBV20-1
J: TRBJ2-7
D: NA
CDR3: CSLSPYTNSYEQYF
DNA: TGCAGTCTATCGCCTTATACAAACTCCTACGAGCAGTACTTC

size: NA
V: TRBV7-8
J: TRBJ2-1
D: NA
CDR3: CASSLVPDYNEQFF
DNA: TGTGCCAGCAGCTTAGTCCCCGATTACAATGAGCAGTTCTTC

size: NA
V: TRBV18
J: TRBJ2-1
D: TRBD2
CDR3: CASSQSGGNNEQFF
DNA: TGTGCCAGCTCACAGAGCGGGGGTAACAATGAGCAGTTCTTC

size: few
V: TRBV7-2
J: TRBJ1-2
D: TRBD1
CDR3: CASSSPGGYGYTF
DNA: TGTGCCAGCAGCTCCCCAGGGGGGTATGGCTACACCTTC

size: NA
V: TRBV12-3/TRBV12-4
J: TRBJ1-1
D: TRBD1
CDR3: CASRKTGGISEAFF
DNA: TGTGCCAGCAGGAAGACAGGGGGCATTTCTGAAGCTTTCTTT

size: NA
V: TRBV20-1
J: TRBJ2-1
D: TRBD2
CDR3: CSASSVTSGTANEQFF
DNA: TGCAGTGCTAGTAGCGTGACTAGCGGGACTGCCAATGAGCAGTTCTTC

size: many
V: TRBV6-6
J: TRBJ2-2
D: NA
CDR3: CASSPPESGELFF
DNA: TGTGCCAGCAGCCCCCCGGAGTCCGGGGAGCTGTTTTTT

size: NA
V: TRBV5-8
J: TRBJ2-3
D: NA
CDR3: CASSPLGSRSDTQYF
DNA: TGTGCCAGCAGCCCTCTGGGGAGTCGATCAGATACGCAGTATTTT

size: NA
V: TRBV5-1
J: TRBJ2-7
D: NA
CDR3: CASSLGTYAEQYF
DNA: TGCGCCAGCAGCTTAGGGACCTATGCCGAGCAGTACTTC

size: few
V: TRBV6-5
J: TRBJ2-3
D: TRBD2
CDR3: CASSYPSGRGGTDTQYF
DNA: TGTGCCAGCAGTTACCCTAGCGGGAGAGGTGGAACAGATACGCAGTATTTT

size: NA
V: TRBV12-3/TRBV12-4
J: TRBJ2-5
D: NA
CDR3: CASRVRGGEQYF
DNA: TGTGCCAGCAGAGTGAGGGGAGGTGAGCAGTACTTC

size: many
V: TRBV7-2
J: TRBJ2-3
D: NA
CDR3: CASSLRGNTQYF
DNA: TGTGCCAGCAGCCTGAGGGGAAATACGCAGTATTTT

size: NA
V: TRBV25-1
J: TRBJ2-7
D: TRBD2
CDR3: CASSGLSGSSEQYF
DNA: TGTGCCAGCAGTGGTCTTAGCGGGAGCTCCGAGCAGTACTTC

size: few
V: TRBV13
J: TRBJ2-7
D: NA
CDR3: CASSLNDGYEQYF
DNA: TGTGCCAGCAGCTTAAATGATGGCTACGAGCAGTACTTC

size: few
V: TRBV20-1
J: TRBJ2-3
D: NA
CDR3: CSARMASTQYF
DNA: TGCAGTGCTAGGATGGCGAGTACGCAGTATTTT

size: few
V: TRBV20-1
J: TRBJ2-1
D: TRBD2
CDR3: CSAIPPTSGYYNEQFF
DNA: TGCAGTGCTATACCACCCACTAGCGGCTACTACAATGAGCAGTTCTTC

size: NA
V: TRBV29-1
J: TRBJ2-5
D: NA
CDR3: CSLYIQETQYF
DNA: TGCAGCCTATACATACAAGAGACCCAGTACTTC

size: NA
V: TRBV5-1
J: TRBJ1-1
D: NA
CDR3: CASSLEGRVGTEAFF
DNA: TGCGCCAGCAGCTTGGAGGGCAGGGTGGGCACTGAAGCTTTCTTT

size: NA
V: TRBV5-6
J: TRBJ2-3
D: TRBD2
CDR3: CASSLAGASADTQYF
DNA: TGTGCCAGCAGCTTAGCGGGAGCGTCGGCAGATACGCAGTATTTT

size: NA
V: TRBV7-9
J: TRBJ1-2
D: NA
CDR3: CASSAPQGANYGYTF
DNA: TGTGCCAGCAGCGCCCCACAAGGGGCTAACTATGGCTACACCTTC

size: many
V: TRBV7-8
J: TRBJ2-7
D: NA
CDR3: CASSLALTHAQYF
DNA: TGTGCCAGCAGCTTAGCGCTAACCCATGCGCAGTACTTC

size: NA
V: TRBV27
J: TRBJ2-1
D: TRBD2
CDR3: CASSLVGLANNEQFF
DNA: TGTGCCAGCAGTTTAGTGGGACTAGCAAACAATGAGCAGTTCTTC

size: many
V: TRBV5-1
J: TRBJ2-7
D: TRBD2
CDR3: CASSWTSSEQYF
DNA: TGCGCCAGCAGCTGGACTAGTTCCGAGCAGTACTTC

size: few
V: TRBV7-3
J: TRBJ2-7
D: TRBD2
CDR3: CASSLTGLADSYEQYF
DNA: TGTGCCAGCAGCTTAACGGGACTAGCGGACTCCTACGAGCAGTACTTC